This TCR beta chain emerged from a study of T cells in Graves' hyperthyroidism and ophthalmopathy. Study in general: Sampling of peripheral blood happened at initial diagnosis, prior to any treatment.

Looked up from germline, CDR1 is MNHEY and CDR2 is SMNVEV (reference sequence). V gave up 3 bases and J gave up 5 bases; unmatched junction bases: 5. The CDR3 consists of 15 residues. The source material, RNA transcripts, was used to amplify TCR beta CDR3 regions. In the first-round RT-PCR of the TCR CDR3, the HTBI primer set was used. TCRdb re-derived calls from the multiplex PCR reads in MiXCR, one entry per CDR3 protein. The table lists approximately 400,000 distinct CDR3 sequences, roughly 13% of them singletons. This clonotype was counted at least ten times. No progression to ophthalmopathy during 18 months of follow-up defined stable disease. Hyperthyroidism was newly diagnosed in patients aged 18 to 65 (duration under 2 months). Each 10 ml fresh peripheral blood draw supplied the PBMCs.

Sequenced material: blood. V and J are TRBV27 and TRBJ2-3, with TRBD1 matching 10 bases. The source of this sequence is a woman in her sixties or seventies with Graves' hyperthyroidism. In DNA form, the CDR3 reads TGTGCCAGCAGTTTCAGACAGGGGGCCGAAGATACGCAGTATTTT. Protein: CASSFRQGAEDTQYF.